A single sample gave rise to the 17 T cell receptor beta chains below, sequenced in a study of blood T cell repertoires in COVID-19. TCRdb keeps only in-frame clones here, not all; method: immunoSEQ multiplex PCR. Here the sample spans approximately 130,000 clones, about 83% being singletons. Input material: peripheral blood. The source of these receptors is a human donor in a cohort sampled during active COVID-19.

This chain links TRBV20-1 with TRBJ2-1; the match to TRBD2 covers 10 bases. The CDR3 contains 15 residues. Germline values: CDR1 DFQATT, CDR2 SNEGSKA (reference sequence). The ends lost 3 bases at V and 5 bases at J; junction bases unmatched: 7. CDR3 residues: CSASVGLAADNEQFF. As DNA, the CDR3 is TGCAGTGCTAGTGTCGGACTAGCGGCTGACAATGAGCAGTTCTTC.

This rearrangement joins TRBV11-2 to TRBJ2-3, with a possible D match to TRBD1 (6 bases). V lost 8 bases and J lost 2, with 11 bases in between. The CDR3 is 13 amino acids. Germline loops: CDR1 SGHAT, CDR2 FQNNGV. This chain's CDR3 is CASGTGYTDTQYF. The CDR3 DNA sequence: TGTGCCAGCGGTACAGGGTACACAGATACGCAGTATTTT.

DNA for the CDR3: TGTGCCAGCAGCTTGGGTCGTTTGGGACAGGGCTACGAGCAGTACTTC. Translation gives CASSLGRLGQGYEQYF. V and J are TRBV7-6 and TRBJ2-7; 9 nucleotides line up with TRBD1. V shed 3 bases and J 3 bases; nucleotides not matched to a gene: 9. Germline-derived CDR1 and CDR2 are SGHVS and FNYEAQ. The CDR3 sequence is 16 residues long.

This sequence joins TRBV4-1 and TRBJ1-2; 7 nucleotides match TRBD1. Germline CDR1 MGHRA, CDR2 YSYEKL. V dropped 3 bases and J dropped 5; count of bases not matched to a gene: 9. CDR3 length: 15 residues. The CDR3 DNA sequence: TGCGCCAGCAGCCACTTCCGGGACAGAGATTATGGCTACACCTTC. Its translation: CASSHFRDRDYGYTF.

V and J are TRBV5-1 and TRBJ2-3; 9 bases are a match to TRBD1. Germline lookup yields CDR1 SGHRS and CDR2 YFSETQ. This CDR3 is 15 amino acids long. V lost 4 bases, J lost 10 bases, and 13 bases stayed unmatched. CDR3 coding DNA: TGCGCCAGCAGCACGCGCGGGACAGGGTTTGGCTCGCAGTATTTT. As protein: CASSTRGTGFGSQYF.

The genes are TRBV5-6 and TRBJ2-7; 7 positions match TRBD1. The J segment lost 2 bases and the V segment lost 2 bases, leaving 4 bases of the junction unmatched. The CDR3 runs to 14 residues. Germline V lookup: CDR1 SGHDT, CDR2 YYEEEE. The CDR3 here is CASSFRQGAYEQYF. CDR3 DNA: TGTGCCAGCAGCTTTCGTCAGGGGGCCTACGAGCAGTACTTC.

The count of this clone is one. V usage is TRBV6-5 and J usage is TRBJ2-2, with 12 positions matching TRBD2. This CDR3 contains 15 residues. Per the germline V gene, CDR1 is MNHEY and CDR2 is SVGAGI. The V gene end was trimmed by 5 bases and the J gene end by 8 bases; junction bases not matched to a gene: 6. CDR3 sequence: CASSTSGGRKGELFF. The CDR3 DNA is TGTGCCAGCAGTACTAGCGGGGGGAGGAAAGGGGAGCTGTTTTTT.

The CDR3 coding sequence is TGTGCCTGGAGACCCGGACAGTCTTGGGCTGGCTACACCTTC. It yields the protein CAWRPGQSWAGYTF. V is TRBV30 and J is TRBJ1-2, with D perhaps matching TRBD1 (6 bases). CDR3 length equals 14 residues. Trimming removed 3 bases from V and 7 bases from J, with 18 bases in between. From germline, CDR1 is GTSNPN and CDR2 SVGIG (reference sequence).

The chain carries TRBV3-1 (or the pseudogene TRBV3-2) and TRBJ2-5; 8 bases fit TRBD1. The CDR3 sequence is 15 residues long. V lost 4 bases, J lost 3 bases, and 7 bases stayed unmatched. Germline V CDR1 and CDR2: LGHDT, YNNKEL (reference sequence). The DNA of the CDR3 is TGTGCCAGCAGCCCCAGACAGGGGTTCGAAGAGACCCAGTACTTC. It yields the protein CASSPRQGFEETQYF.

This chain joins TRBV27 and TRBJ1-1; D call uncertain. The germline CDR1 and CDR2 sequences are MNHEY and SMNVEV (reference sequence). V lost 4 bases and J lost 8, with 11 bases in between. The CDR3 contains 12 residues. CDR3 DNA sequence: TGTGCCAGCAGTTCAGTGGTCGGGGAAGCTTTCTTT. Its protein is CASSSVVGEAFF.

The V gene is TRBV10-2, the J gene TRBJ2-4; 8 bases match TRBD1. Per the germline V gene, CDR1 is WSHSY and CDR2 is SAAADI. CDR3 length: 20 amino acids. The trim removed 5 bases at V and 0 bases at J, leaving 18 bases unmatched. CDR3 nucleotide sequence: TGCGCCAGCAGTCTTCGTATGGACAGGGTAAAGAGGCTAGCCAAAAACATTCAGTACTTC. Its protein product is CASSLRMDRVKRLAKNIQYF.

The rearrangement uses TRBV7-3 and TRBJ2-7; TRBD2 matches at 9 bases. The CDR3 contains 14 residues. Germline CDR1 is SGHTA and CDR2 is FQGTGA. V was clipped by 3 bases and J by 2 bases; unmatched bases: 2. DNA of the CDR3: TGTGCCAGCAGCTTTAGCGGGGGACCCTACGAGCAGTACTTC. It encodes CASSFSGGPYEQYF.

In this sample, this clone turned up once. The V gene is TRBV5-6, the J gene TRBJ2-7, with 7 bases aligning to TRBD2. J gave up 7 bases and V 4 bases, and 8 bases lay outside the gene matches. This CDR3 spans 13 amino acids. From germline, CDR1 is SGHDT and CDR2 YYEEEE. The CDR3 is CASSRPQGGEQYF. The CDR3 DNA is TGTGCCAGCAGCAGACCTCAGGGAGGGGAGCAGTACTTC.

The chain uses TRBV7-9 and TRBJ2-1; D remains unclear. Trimming removed 4 bases at V and 6 bases at J, with 16 bases between. This CDR3 spans 15 amino acids. CDR1 SEHNR and CDR2 FQNEAQ come from the germline V gene (reference sequence). CDR3 nucleotide sequence: TGTGCCAGCAGCTCGATAATAGCCCCCCCCAATGAGCAGTTCTTC. Encoded protein: CASSSIIAPPNEQFF.

This clone was seen a single time. The chain employs TRBV5-4 and TRBJ2-7; the match to TRBD1 covers 9 bases. V shed 4 bases and J 4 bases; nucleotides not matched to a gene: 9. The germline V gene encodes CDR1 SGHNT and CDR2 YYREEE (reference sequence). The length of the CDR3 is 15 residues. CDR3 amino acids: CASSTVRDRVYEQYF. The CDR3 DNA is TGTGCCAGCAGCACGGTCCGGGACAGGGTTTACGAGCAGTACTTC.

This clone was observed a handful of times. The chain carries TRBV2 and TRBJ1-3, with a possible D match to TRBD1 (5 bases). Trimming removed 0 bases at V and 4 bases at J, with 7 bases between. Germline V lookup: CDR1 SNHLY, CDR2 FYNNEI. This CDR3 region has 14 residues. CDR3 coding DNA: TGTGCCAGCAGTGAAGCGACAGTGGGAAACACCATATATTTT. Amino acids: CASSEATVGNTIYF.

The V gene is TRBV30, the J gene TRBJ1-2, with a tentative D call TRBD1 (5 bases). Germline V gene sequence: CDR1 GTSNPN, CDR2 SVGIG (reference sequence). V lost 4 bases and J lost 6, with 24 bases in between. The CDR3 has 16 amino acids. Written as DNA, the CDR3 is TGTGCCTGGAATTACGGACCTACTCCCAGGGCAGATGGCTACACCTTC. Translation gives CAWNYGPTPRADGYTF.